The present entry profiles one TCR beta chain with its context. Its antigen is not identified. Splitting the CD4+ cells yielded a CD45RA+ naive subset and a CD45RA-negative memory subset. This entry comes from a study of shared clonotypes between healthy human individuals. Study-wide background: CD4 naive and CD4 memory each took three plates per donor, while CD8 naive took two and CD8 memory one. Overall study findings and caveats: Measured sharing among donors was expected to vary with sequencing depth.

Researchers ran the assay at a deep level. Sequenced by immunoSEQ multiplex PCR; TCRdb stores in-frame clones only, minus some. The data show 2 million to 2.5 million clones, about nine tenths seen once. Germline V gene data show CDR1 as MDHEN and CDR2 as SYDVKM. CDR3 length equals 13 residues. Trimming took 6 bases from V and 2 from J, leaving 10 bases between them. The chain recombines TRBV28 with TRBJ2-5, with no clear D. The source of this sequence is a young man in good health. Some clones in this sample may be carry-over from other donors' samples. What was sequenced was naive CD4+ T cells from PBMCs. As to subset: CD45RA+ positively selected. This CDR3 reads CASSHLGQETQYF. The DNA of the CDR3 is TGTGCCAGCAGCCACCTGGGGCAAGAGACCCAGTACTTC.